This entry features one TCR beta chain sequence. The antigen is not known. These data are taken from a study of cytomegalovirus exposure and HLA in healthy donors. Study-level findings and limits: It emerged from a later analysis that several of the most significant clusters appeared to be linked to common viral pathogens.

PCR primers comprised 60 Vbeta and 13 Jbeta primers. Profiled with immunoSEQ multiplex PCR; TCRdb holds only in-frame clones, not every one. Of approximately 100,000 clones listed, around 74% are singletons. Germline loops: CDR1 SGHRS, CDR2 YFSETQ. The CDR3 consists of 15 residues. Trimming cost V 3 bases and J 6 bases; bases outside gene matches: 11. The rearrangement uses TRBV5-1 and TRBJ2-7, with 8 bases aligning to TRBD2. The sequence was collected from a woman aged 40 to 50 in good health and CMV-seronegative. Sequenced sample: PBMCs. The CDR3 is CASSWRGAPPGEQYF. CDR3 DNA sequence: TGCGCCAGCAGCTGGCGGGGGGCACCTCCTGGCGAGCAGTACTTC.